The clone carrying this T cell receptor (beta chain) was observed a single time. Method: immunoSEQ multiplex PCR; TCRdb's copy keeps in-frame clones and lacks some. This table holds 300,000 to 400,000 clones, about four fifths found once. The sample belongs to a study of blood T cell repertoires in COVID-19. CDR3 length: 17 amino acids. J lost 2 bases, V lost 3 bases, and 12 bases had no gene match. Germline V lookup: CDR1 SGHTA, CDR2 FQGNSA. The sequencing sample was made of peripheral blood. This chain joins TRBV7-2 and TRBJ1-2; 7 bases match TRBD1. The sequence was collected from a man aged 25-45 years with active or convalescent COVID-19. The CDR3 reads CASSLNSPDRANYGYTF. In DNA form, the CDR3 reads TGTGCCAGCAGCTTGAATTCCCCTGACAGGGCAAACTATGGCTACACCTTC.